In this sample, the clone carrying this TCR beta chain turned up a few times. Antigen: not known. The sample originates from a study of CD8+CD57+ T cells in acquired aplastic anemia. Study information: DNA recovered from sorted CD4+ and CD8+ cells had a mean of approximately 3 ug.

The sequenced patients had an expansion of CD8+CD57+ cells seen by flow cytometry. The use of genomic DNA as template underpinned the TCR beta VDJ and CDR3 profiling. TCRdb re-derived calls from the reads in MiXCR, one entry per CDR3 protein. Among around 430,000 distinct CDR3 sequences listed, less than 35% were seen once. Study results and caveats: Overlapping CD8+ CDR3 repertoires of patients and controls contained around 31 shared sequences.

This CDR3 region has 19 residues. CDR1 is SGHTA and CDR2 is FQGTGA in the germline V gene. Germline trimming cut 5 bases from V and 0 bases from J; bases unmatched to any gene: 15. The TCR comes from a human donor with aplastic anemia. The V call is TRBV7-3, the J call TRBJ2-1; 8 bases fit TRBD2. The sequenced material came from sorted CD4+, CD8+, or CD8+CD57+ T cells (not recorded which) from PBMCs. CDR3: CASSPFGLAGSSSYNEQFF. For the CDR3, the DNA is TGTGCCAGCAGCCCCTTTGGGCTAGCGGGTTCGAGCTCCTACAATGAGCAGTTCTTC.